The rows below give T cell receptor beta chains drawn from one sample of a study of blood T cells in healthy people across ages. Using its own MiXCR run on the 5' RACE reads, TCRdb lists one record per CDR3 protein. The sample has 1.5 million to 1.8 million distinct CDR3 sequences, approximately 43% seen once. Sequences were obtained from blood. The receptors originated from a woman aged 18 to 35 in good health. Each CDR3 is given with its conserved first and last residue.

J,V,CDR3
TRBJ2-7,TRBV3-1,CASSFGTGYYEQYF
TRBJ2-3,TRBV27,CASTEDRASTDTQYF
TRBJ1-4,TRBV5-1,CASSFGQPNEKLFF
TRBJ1-1,TRBV7-9,CASSLGLGVTEAFF
TRBJ1-5,TRBV7-9,CASSDGRVQPQHF
TRBJ2-2,TRBV20-1,CSPKKGLYTGELFF
TRBJ1-2,TRBV29-1,CSVPTGGDYGYTF
TRBJ2-3,TRBV7-8,CASSLVVRLVTDTQYF
TRBJ1-2,TRBV14,CASSPRRGDGYTF
TRBJ2-3,TRBV20-1,CSARTSGSDTQYF
TRBJ1-1,TRBV27,CASGYTEAFF
TRBJ1-1,TRBV20-1,CSARDLHRNTEAFF
TRBJ1-5,TRBV4-1,CASSQDRGVVMAQHF